This T cell receptor (beta chain) was identified in a study of memory CD4+ T cells and cytomegalovirus serostatus. The overall study: This sample comes from healthy Belgian adults, roughly 9 CMV seropositive, around 26 seronegative.

The sort gate was single viable CD3+CD4+CD8-CD45RO+ cells for memory CD4+ T cells. As to this clone: Antigen: not known.

The CDR3 extends over 14 amino acids. Germline V gene data show CDR1 as MDHEN and CDR2 as SYDVKM. V lost 6 bases and J lost 1, with 9 bases in between. Original processing methods: After removing out-of-frame reads, 2,204,828 distinct TCRbeta sequences remained. Profiling relied on immunoSEQ multiplex PCR, and the TCRdb table lists in-frame clones only, not all of them. V and J calls plus clone size are reproduced from that table; the DNA served to infer D and trimming. The sample includes tens of thousands of clones, approximately 71% of them seen just once. General study results and limits: Median bootstrapped AUC for CMV status was just under 0.97 originally, less than 0.92 US-trained.

The chain employs TRBV28 and TRBJ1-4, with a weak D call TRBD1 (5 bases). What was sequenced was memory CD4+ T cells from blood. This clonotype originated in an adult in good health and CMV-seronegative. The CDR3 region is CASSPRVTNEKLFF. CDR3 DNA sequence: TGTGCCAGCAGCCCCAGGGTAACTAATGAAAAACTGTTTTTT.